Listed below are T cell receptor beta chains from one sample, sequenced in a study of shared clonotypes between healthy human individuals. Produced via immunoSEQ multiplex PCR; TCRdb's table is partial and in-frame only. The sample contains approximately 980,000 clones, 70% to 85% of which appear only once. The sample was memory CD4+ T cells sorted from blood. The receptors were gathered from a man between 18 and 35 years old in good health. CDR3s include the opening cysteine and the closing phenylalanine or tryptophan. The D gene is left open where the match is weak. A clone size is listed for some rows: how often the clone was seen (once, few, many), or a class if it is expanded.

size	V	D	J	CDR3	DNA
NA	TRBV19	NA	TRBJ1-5	CASRQQTGGPPQHF	TGTGCCAGTAGGCAACAAACGGGGGGCCCCCCCCAGCATTTT
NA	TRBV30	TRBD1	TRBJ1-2	CAWRTGGSYGYTF	TGTGCCTGGAGGACAGGGGGATCCTATGGCTACACCTTC
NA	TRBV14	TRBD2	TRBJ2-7	CASRLSGRASYEQYF	TGTGCCAGCCGGCTGAGCGGGAGGGCCTCCTACGAGCAGTACTTC
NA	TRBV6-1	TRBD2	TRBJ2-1	CASAVLAGVEQFF	TGTGCCAGCGCCGTACTAGCGGGAGTTGAGCAGTTCTTC
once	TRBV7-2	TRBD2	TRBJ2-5	CASSLVATSGSETQYF	TGTGCCAGCAGCTTAGTAGCGACTAGCGGTTCTGAGACCCAGTACTTC
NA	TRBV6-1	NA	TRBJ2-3	CASSGWVLGTDTQYF	TGTGCCAGCAGTGGTTGGGTACTCGGGACAGATACGCAGTATTTT
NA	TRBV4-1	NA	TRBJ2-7	CASSQEGQGQGEQYF	TGCGCCAGCAGCCAAGAGGGGCAGGGACAAGGGGAGCAGTACTTC
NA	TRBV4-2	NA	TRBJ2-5	CASSQDPGGGETQYF	TGTGCCAGCAGCCAAGATCCCGGGGGCGGGGAGACCCAGTACTTC
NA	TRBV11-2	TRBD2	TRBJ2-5	CASSQRGAQETQYF	TGTGCCAGCAGTCAGCGGGGGGCACAAGAGACCCAGTACTTC
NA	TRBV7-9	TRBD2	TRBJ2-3	CASSLQSQREGSDTQYF	TGTGCCAGCAGCTTGCAGTCGCAGCGGGAAGGGTCAGATACGCAGTATTTT
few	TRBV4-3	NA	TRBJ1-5	CASSQELGLGNQPQHF	TGCGCCAGCAGCCAAGAATTGGGGTTAGGGAATCAGCCCCAGCATTTT
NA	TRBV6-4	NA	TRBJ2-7	CASSDSGVQGEDGYEQYF	TGTGCCAGCAGTGACTCGGGGGTACAGGGTGAGGACGGCTACGAGCAGTACTTC
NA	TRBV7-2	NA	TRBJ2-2	CASSSGQITGELFF	TGTGCCAGCAGCTCTGGACAGATCACCGGGGAGCTGTTTTTT
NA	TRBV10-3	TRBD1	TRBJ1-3	CAISDPTGVGGNTIYF	TGTGCCATCAGCGATCCGACAGGGGTCGGGGGAAACACCATATATTTT
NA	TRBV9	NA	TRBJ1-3	CASSVAFGSGNTIYF	TGTGCCAGCAGCGTAGCATTTGGCTCTGGAAACACCATATATTTT
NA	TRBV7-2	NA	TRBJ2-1	CASTHLSSYNEQFF	TGTGCCAGCACCCACCTGAGCTCCTACAATGAGCAGTTCTTC
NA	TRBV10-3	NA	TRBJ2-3	CAISGEAQGGFADTQYF	TGTGCCATCAGTGGGGAGGCGCAGGGAGGATTTGCAGATACGCAGTATTTT
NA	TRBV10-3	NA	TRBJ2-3	CAISAAVGTDTQYF	TGTGCCATCAGTGCGGCAGTGGGGACAGATACGCAGTATTTT
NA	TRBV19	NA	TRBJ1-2	CASSISGAEILYTF	TGTGCCAGTAGTATTTCGGGGGCCGAGATCCTCTACACCTTC
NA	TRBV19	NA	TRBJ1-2	CASSIPGRDGYTF	TGTGCCAGTAGTATCCCCGGGCGGGACGGCTACACCTTC
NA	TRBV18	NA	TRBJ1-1	CASSPPALGQNTEAFF	TGTGCCAGCTCACCCCCTGCTCTGGGCCAGAACACTGAAGCTTTCTTT
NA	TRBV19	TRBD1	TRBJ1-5	CASIRTGISNQPQHF	TGTGCCAGTATCCGGACAGGGATTAGCAATCAGCCCCAGCATTTT
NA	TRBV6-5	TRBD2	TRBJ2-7	CASSQTHTSGQKQYF	TGTGCCAGCAGTCAGACCCACACTAGCGGGCAGAAACAGTACTTC
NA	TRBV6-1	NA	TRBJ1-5	CASSEYVLFGSAYSNQPQHF	TGTGCCAGCAGTGAATATGTATTGTTTGGGTCGGCTTATAGCAATCAGCCCCAGCATTTT
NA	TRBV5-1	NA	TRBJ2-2	CASLEGQASLTGELFF	TGCGCCTCCCTAGAGGGGCAGGCCAGTCTCACCGGGGAGCTGTTTTTT
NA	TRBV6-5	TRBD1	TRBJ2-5	CASRLFGTVQETQYF	TGTGCCAGCAGGCTCTTTGGGACAGTACAAGAGACCCAGTACTTC
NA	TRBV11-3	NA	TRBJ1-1	CASSLDGPGAGTEAFF	TGTGCCAGCAGCTTAGACGGGCCGGGGGCAGGGACTGAAGCTTTCTTT
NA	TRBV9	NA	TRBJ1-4	CASSAQTLDNEKLFF	TGTGCCAGCAGCGCCCAGACGTTGGATAATGAAAAACTGTTTTTT
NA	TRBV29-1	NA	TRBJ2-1	CSVFVGGASSGDNEQFF	TGCAGCGTTTTCGTAGGGGGCGCTTCAAGCGGGGACAATGAGCAGTTCTTC
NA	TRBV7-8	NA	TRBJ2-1	CASSSQGGEQFF	TGTGCCAGCAGTTCTCAGGGGGGCGAGCAGTTCTTC
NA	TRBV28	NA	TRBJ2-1	CASKSLYNEQFF	TGTGCCAGCAAAAGCTTGTACAATGAGCAGTTCTTC
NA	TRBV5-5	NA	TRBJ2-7	CASTLRTGDEQYF	TGTGCCAGCACCCTACGTACAGGAGACGAGCAGTACTTC
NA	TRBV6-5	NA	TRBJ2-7	CASRHGGGYEQYF	TGTGCCAGCAGACACGGCGGTGGGTACGAGCAGTACTTC
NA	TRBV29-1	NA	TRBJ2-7	CSVEDLQGQNYEQYF	TGCAGCGTTGAAGATCTCCAGGGGCAGAACTACGAGCAGTACTTC
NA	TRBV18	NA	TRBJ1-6	CASSPSQGRVPLHF	TGTGCCAGCTCACCAAGTCAGGGAAGGGTTCCCCTCCACTTT
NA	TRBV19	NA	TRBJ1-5	CASSSRGPGQPQHF	TGTGCCAGTAGTAGTCGGGGGCCCGGTCAGCCCCAGCATTTT
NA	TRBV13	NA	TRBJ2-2	CASSFRATGYTGELFF	TGTGCCAGCAGCTTTCGAGCGACTGGTTACACCGGGGAGCTGTTTTTT
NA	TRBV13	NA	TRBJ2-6	CASSPRPLISANVLTF	TGTGCCAGCAGCCCCCGACCCCTAATTAGCGCCAACGTCCTGACTTTC
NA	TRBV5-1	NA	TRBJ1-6	CASSFGTAGAANSPLHF	TGCGCCAGCAGCTTTGGGACGGCCGGAGCAGCTAATTCACCCCTCCACTTT
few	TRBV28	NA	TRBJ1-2	CASSDPGPQKRYTF	TGTGCCAGCAGCGATCCGGGCCCTCAAAAACGCTACACCTTC
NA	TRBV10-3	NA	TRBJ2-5	CAIGSGGTSEETQYF	TGTGCCATCGGCTCAGGTGGGACAAGTGAAGAGACCCAGTACTTC
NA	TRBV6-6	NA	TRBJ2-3	CATQHSGYTQYF	TGTGCCACCCAACACTCCGGGTATACGCAGTATTTT
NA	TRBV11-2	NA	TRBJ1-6	CASSLLQGLSPLHF	TGTGCCAGCAGCTTGCTACAGGGCCTTTCACCCCTCCACTTT
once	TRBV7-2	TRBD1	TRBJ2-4	CASSSSSGQGAAKNIQYF	TGTGCCAGCAGCTCCTCCTCGGGACAGGGGGCGGCCAAAAACATTCAGTACTTC
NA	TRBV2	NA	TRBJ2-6	CASTRVSGANVLTF	TGTGCCAGCACTAGAGTCTCTGGGGCCAACGTCCTGACTTTC
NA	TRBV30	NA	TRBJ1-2	CAWSFSGYGYTF	TGTGCCTGGAGTTTCTCAGGTTATGGCTACACCTTC
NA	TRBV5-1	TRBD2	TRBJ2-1	CASRLAEVYNEQFF	TGCGCCAGCCGACTAGCGGAAGTATACAATGAGCAGTTCTTC
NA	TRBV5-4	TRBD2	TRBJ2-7	CASSLGGSRNEQYF	TGTGCCAGCAGCTTGGGCGGGAGTCGGAACGAGCAGTACTTC
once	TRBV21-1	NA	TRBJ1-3	CASSHGGGPGGNTIYF	TGTGCCAGCAGCCACGGGGGGGGACCGGGTGGAAACACCATATATTTT
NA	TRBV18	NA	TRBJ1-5	CASSPGPAEPQHF	TGTGCCAGCTCACCCGGACCGGCTGAGCCCCAGCATTTT
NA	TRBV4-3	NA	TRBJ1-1	CASSQRAGGTEAFF	TGCGCCAGCAGCCAAAGGGCCGGCGGAACTGAAGCTTTCTTT
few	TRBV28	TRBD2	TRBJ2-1	CASSQRDRDLNEQFF	TGTGCCAGCAGCCAGCGGGACCGGGATTTGAATGAGCAGTTCTTC
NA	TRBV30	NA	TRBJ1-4	CAGGAVNEKLFF	TGTGCCGGAGGGGCAGTTAATGAAAAACTGTTTTTT
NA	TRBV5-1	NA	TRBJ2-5	CASSLKQGTNQETQYF	TGCGCCAGCAGCTTGAAACAGGGAACTAATCAAGAGACCCAGTACTTC